This TCR beta chain stems from a study of breast tumors, draining lymph nodes, adjacent tissues. Ten or more counts support this clonotype. MiXCR was run by TCRdb on the multiplex PCR reads, yielding one entry per CDR3 protein. The profile shows some 52,000 distinct CDR3 sequences, over 40% of them singletons. CDR3 size: 16 residues. V shed 3 bases, J shed 8 bases, and the junction held 13 bases outside the gene matches. The sample comprised breast tumor tissue. The receptor was isolated from a female donor with breast cancer. Some clones in this sample may be carry-over from other donors' samples. The chain is built from TRBV12-3 or TRBV12-4 and TRBJ1-2; 9 bases agree with TRBD1. CDR3 protein: CASSFAAGQGGGGYTF. For the CDR3, the DNA is TGTGCCAGCAGTTTCGCGGCGGGACAGGGTGGAGGCGGCTACACCTTC.